Listed here are 6 T cell receptor beta chains from one sample, sequenced in a study of CXCR3-negative and CXCR3-positive naive CD8 T cells. In preparing the TRB cDNA libraries, 5' RACE with UMI labels was used. TCRdb reprocessed the 5' RACE reads and stores each CDR3 protein as one record, lacking DNA. Reported are about 41,000 distinct CDR3 sequences; the ten largest clones contain about 2%. Sequences were obtained from naive CXCR3- CD8+ T cells from blood. The subset was: CD45RO-CCR7+CD27+CD95- naive CD8+ T cells lacking CXCR3 (TNR3-). These receptors were collected from a human donor in good health. Some clones in this sample may be carry-over from other donors' samples.

CDR3 loop: CATSSTGGLAPHEQFF. The rearrangement uses TRBV24-1 and TRBJ2-1; TCRdb indicates TRBD2, and absent DNA this call remains unverified. The V gene's germline CDR1 is KGHDR and CDR2 SFDVKD. The CDR3 extends over 16 amino acids.

This sequence joins TRBV20-1 and TRBJ2-7; TCRdb names TRBD1, which stays unverified in the absence of DNA. Germline V gives CDR1 DFQATT, CDR2 SNEGSKA (reference sequence). The CDR3 has 13 residues. The CDR3 spells CSARGDRDYEQYF.

The chain couples TRBV27 to TRBJ1-5. Germline V gene lookup returns CDR1 MNHEY and CDR2 SMNVEV (reference sequence). The CDR3 totals 12 residues. The chain's CDR3 is CASSPRGQPQHF.

The chain employs TRBV12-3 or TRBV12-4 and TRBJ1-2; the TCRdb call, TRBD1, lacks DNA for checking. CDR3 length: 15 residues. Here the CDR3 reads CASSTSVRVDYGYTF.

The genes are TRBV20-1 and TRBJ2-7. Germline values: CDR1 DFQATT, CDR2 SNEGSKA (reference sequence). The CDR3 loop spans 15 amino acids. This CDR3 reads CSARDFRATTYEQYF.

The rearrangement joins TRBV13 to TRBJ2-7. The germline CDR1 and CDR2 sequences are PRHDT and FYEKMQ (reference sequence). The CDR3 totals 12 residues. This chain's CDR3 is CASSANSYEQYF.